This T cell receptor beta chain was found in a study of long-term antiretroviral therapy in people with HIV. Overall study findings and caveats: Drawn between the mid-2000s and the late 2010s, the blood was possibly obtained under older ART regimens. Upon ART, diversity increased but remained lower than transplant donor controls.

The assay, immunoSEQ v3.0, was run at survey level. Clones were sequenced by immunoSEQ multiplex PCR, and TCRdb holds only the in-frame ones, with some missing. The sample consists of 35,000 to 45,000 clones, about 86% of them appearing once. Per the germline V gene, CDR1 is MNHNS and CDR2 is SASEGT. This CDR3 spans 11 amino acids. V lost 6 bases, J lost 2 bases, and 1 base lay in between. Worth noting for this clone: Its matching antigen is unknown.

HIV-positive participants were all treated in the United States. The samples, holding about 0.85-10 million cryopreserved PBMC, were thawed before DNA extraction was carried out. The TCR originated in a woman in her late teens or twenties with HIV. The sample was unsorted PBMCs, taken just before starting antiretroviral therapy. The V and J genes are TRBV6-1 and TRBJ2-2, with D hard to call. This CDR3 reads CASRNTGELFF. CDR3 DNA: TGTGCCAGCAGAAACACCGGGGAGCTGTTTTTT.